These 31 T cell receptor beta chains came from one sample sequenced in a study of cytomegalovirus exposure and HLA in healthy donors (dated by TCRdb to the late 2010s). Library preparation was by the immunoSEQ multiplex PCR assay. For the multiplex PCR, a mixture combining 60 forward primers for TCR Vbeta segments and 13 reverse primers for TCR Jbeta segments was used. Entries here come from immuneACCESS through TCRdb and include only in-frame sequences with V and J called. Some clones fail to appear in such tables; in the studies checked, an unresolved V gene covers under half of the shortfall, and the cause of the remainder is unknown. Recorded for this sample are some 110,000 clones; roughly 79% of them occurred a single time. The ten biggest clones cover 1.5% to 2% of the sample. Material: PBMCs. These receptors originate from a woman in her late teens or twenties in good health and CMV-seronegative.

This chain uses TRBV6-1 with TRBJ2-2; maybe TRBD2 (6 bases). CDR3 size: 14 residues. Germline CDR1 reads MNHNS; CDR2 reads SASEGT. V was clipped by 10 bases and J by 3 bases, with 15 bases between them. The CDR3 loop is CATKGGGHTGELFF. The CDR3 DNA reads as TGTGCCACCAAAGGAGGAGGGCACACCGGGGAGCTGTTTTTT.

The chain recombines TRBV18 with TRBJ1-1, with 8 bases that match TRBD1. The length of the CDR3 is 13 residues. J gave up 9 bases and V 3 bases, and 6 bases lay outside the gene matches. CDR1 and CDR2 from the germline V gene are KGHSH and LQKENI. CDR3 loop: CASSPLDRGQAFF. The CDR3 bases are TGTGCCAGCTCACCCCTTGACAGGGGTCAAGCTTTCTTT.

The chain recombines TRBV7-2 with TRBJ2-5, with 8 bases matching TRBD2. Germline-derived CDR1 and CDR2 are SGHTA and FQGNSA. After removal of 1 base from V and 4 bases from J, the junction contained 5 bases not matched to a gene. The CDR3 runs 15 residues. The CDR3 spells CASSLGGTSRETQYF. The DNA of the CDR3 is TGTGCCAGCAGCTTAGGGGGGACTAGTAGAGAGACCCAGTACTTC.

This clone was recorded a few times. J is TRBJ1-2 and V is TRBV4-1, with 8 bases identical to TRBD1. CDR1 is MGHRA, CDR2 YSYEKL, per germline. This CDR3 is 15 amino acids long. V shed 1 base, J shed 4 bases, and the junction held 5 bases outside the gene matches. The CDR3 here is CASSQGGTGGYGYTF. Written as DNA, the CDR3 is TGCGCCAGCAGCCAAGGCGGGACAGGTGGCTATGGCTACACCTTC.

The CDR3 region has the DNA TGTGCCAGCAGCGGACTCGCTAGCACAGATACGCAGTATTTT. Its protein product is CASSGLASTDTQYF. This rearrangement joins TRBV9 to TRBJ2-3, with D unclear. CDR1 and CDR2 (germline): SGDLS, YYNGEE. Trimming stripped 3 bases from V and 0 bases from J, with 8 bases between. This CDR3 contains 14 residues.

The gene calls are TRBV14 and TRBJ1-1, with 8 bases fitting TRBD1. Losses at the gene ends were 3 bases for V and 1 base for J; bases not matched to a gene: 4. Germline loops: CDR1 SGHDN, CDR2 FVKESK. The CDR3 has 15 residues. CDR3 region: CASSQGGTGNTEAFF. The CDR3, as DNA: TGTGCCAGCAGCCAGGGCGGGACAGGGAACACTGAAGCTTTCTTT.

This clone has a handful of counts. The chain has TRBV5-6 and TRBJ1-6; a possible D gene is TRBD1 (5 bases). V lost 5 bases and J 4 bases, leaving 19 bases between the germline ends. The CDR3 covers 17 residues. Germline V CDR1 and CDR2: SGHDT, YYEEEE. CDR3 nucleotides: TGTGCCAGCAGTTGGATCAACCAGGGCCTATATAATTCACCCCTCCACTTT. Its protein product is CASSWINQGLYNSPLHF.

The J gene is TRBJ2-1, the V gene TRBV7-9; D call uncertain. Germline CDR1 SEHNR, CDR2 FQNEAQ (reference sequence). V lost 1 base and J 4 bases, leaving 8 bases between the germline ends. This CDR3 has 14 residues. This chain's CDR3 is CASSLGASYNEQFF. Here the CDR3 DNA reads TGTGCCAGCAGCTTAGGGGCGTCTTACAATGAGCAGTTCTTC.

The chain employs TRBV19 and TRBJ2-1, with 12 positions matching TRBD1. Looked up from germline, CDR1 is LNHDA and CDR2 is SQIVND (reference sequence). The CDR3 runs to 18 residues. V shed 7 bases and J 6 bases; nucleotides not matched to a gene: 16. Here the CDR3 DNA reads TGTGCCAGTACCAAGGGACAGGGGGCGCAAGTAAGAACCAATGAGCAGTTCTTC. Translated: CASTKGQGAQVRTNEQFF.

The V and J genes are TRBV7-8 and TRBJ2-3, with D possibly matching TRBD1 (5 bases). CDR3 length: 12 residues. Germline V gives CDR1 SGHVS, CDR2 FQNEAQ. Trimming shortened V by 6 bases and J by 5 bases, and 9 bases separated the two germline ends. The CDR3 nucleotides are TGTGCCAGCAGGGGGCTGAGAGATACGCAGTATTTT. Its translation is CASRGLRDTQYF.

The chain uses TRBV27 and TRBJ2-7; 7 bases are shared with TRBD1. Germline assignment: CDR1 MNHEY and CDR2 SMNVEV (reference sequence). V shed 5 bases and J 6 bases; nucleotides not matched to a gene: 16. The CDR3 is 16 amino acids. CDR3 DNA: TGTGCCAGCAGTCAGCAAGGGGGCGAACTACTGGGCGAGCAGTACTTC. It encodes CASSQQGGELLGEQYF.

This rearrangement joins TRBV7-6 to TRBJ1-6, with 7 nucleotides matching TRBD1. The germline CDR1 and CDR2 sequences are SGHVS and FNYEAQ. J gave up 6 bases and V 0 bases, and 8 bases lay outside the gene matches. The CDR3 loop spans 17 amino acids. This CDR3 reads CASSLAEAGGFNSPLHF. In nucleotides, the CDR3 is TGTGCCAGCAGCTTAGCCGAGGCAGGGGGTTTTAATTCACCCCTCCACTTT. The entire variable domain, with the rest obtained from reference TRBV7-6 and TRBJ1-6, is as follows: GAGVSQSPRYKVTKRGQDVALRCDPISGHVSLYWYRQALGQGPEFLTYFNYEAQQDKSGLPNDRFSAERPEGSISTLTIQRTEQRDSAMYRCASSLAEAGGFNSPLHFGNGTRLTVT.

The chain joins TRBV27 to TRBJ1-1; tentative D call: TRBD1 (5 bases). The CDR3 contains 14 residues. V lost 6 bases and J 3 bases, leaving 14 bases between the germline ends. Germline loops: CDR1 MNHEY, CDR2 SMNVEV (reference sequence). CDR3 DNA sequence: TGTGCCAGCAGATCCGGGGGTGGTGACACTGAAGCTTTCTTT. This encodes CASRSGGGDTEAFF.

The CDR3 protein is CAFSQGGWDGYTF. The DNA of the CDR3 is TGTGCCTTTTCTCAAGGGGGCTGGGATGGCTACACCTTC. This chain joins TRBV30 and TRBJ1-2; 7 bases match TRBD1. The J segment lost 6 bases and the V segment lost 7 bases, leaving 11 bases of the junction unmatched. Germline CDR1 and CDR2: GTSNPN and SVGIG (reference sequence). The CDR3 length is 13 residues.

The V gene is TRBV5-6, the J gene TRBJ2-7, with 10 bases fitting TRBD1. The CDR3 length is 16 residues. Trimming removed 0 bases from V and 4 bases from J; junction bases left unmatched: 7. The germline V gene has CDR1 SGHDT and CDR2 YYEEEE. CDR3 sequence: CASSLGQGAKKYEQYF. The CDR3 DNA follows: TGTGCCAGCAGCTTGGGACAGGGGGCTAAGAAGTACGAGCAGTACTTC.

The V gene is TRBV5-4, the J gene TRBJ1-1; 7 nucleotides match TRBD1. Germline trimming cut 4 bases from V and 5 bases from J; bases unmatched to any gene: 8. Germline lookup yields CDR1 SGHNT and CDR2 YYREEE (reference sequence). The CDR3 is made up of 14 amino acids. The CDR3 region has the DNA TGTGCCAGCAGCACTGGACAGGCCCGAACTGAAGCTTTCTTT. This sequence encodes CASSTGQARTEAFF.

The CDR3 loop reads CASSFSEGAAYNEQFF. CDR3 DNA sequence: TGTGCCAGCAGCTTTTCCGAGGGGGCCGCCTACAATGAGCAGTTCTTC. The V call is TRBV7-8, the J call TRBJ2-1, with 7 bases that match TRBD1. V lost 3 bases and J lost 2; bases outside the gene matches: 7. This CDR3 comprises 16 residues. Germline loops: CDR1 SGHVS, CDR2 FQNEAQ.

The chain employs TRBV7-2 and TRBJ2-7, with TRBD2 matching over 8 bases. Trimming at V came to 1 base and at J to 1 base, leaving 3 bases not matched to a gene. Germline values: CDR1 SGHTA, CDR2 FQGNSA. The CDR3 is made up of 15 amino acids. This CDR3 is CASSLGASGSYEQYF. Here the CDR3 DNA reads TGTGCCAGCAGCTTAGGGGCTAGCGGGTCCTACGAGCAGTACTTC.

This chain links TRBV4-1 with TRBJ1-1; D is unclear. Germline CDR1 MGHRA, CDR2 YSYEKL. The CDR3 sequence is 16 residues long. Trimming took off 3 bases at V and 4 bases at J, with 18 bases between the two ends. As DNA, the CDR3 is TGCGCCAGCAGCCACCAACCGGACGCGGCGGGCACTGAAGCTTTCTTT. Its protein product is CASSHQPDAAGTEAFF.

This chain joins TRBV5-1 and TRBJ1-5; 7 nucleotides match TRBD1. CDR1 and CDR2 from the germline V gene are SGHRS and YFSETQ. V gave up 9 bases and J gave up 4 bases; unmatched junction bases: 10. The CDR3 is made up of 14 amino acids. In nucleotides, the CDR3 is TGCGCCAACCTCCCCGGACAGGCTAATCAGCCCCAGCATTTT. Protein: CANLPGQANQPQHF.

This clone was seen a few times. The rearrangement uses TRBV28 and TRBJ2-3, with D perhaps matching TRBD1 (6 bases). V lost 6 bases, J lost 0 bases, and 13 bases lay in between. The germline CDR1 and CDR2 sequences are MDHEN and SYDVKM. The CDR3 is made up of 15 amino acids. CDR3 DNA sequence: TGTGCCAGCAGCCCTGGGACAATTAGCACAGATACGCAGTATTTT. Translating gives CASSPGTISTDTQYF. The whole variable domain, remainder taken from reference TRBV28 and TRBJ2-3, is DVKVTQSSRYLVKRTGEKVFLECVQDMDHENMFWYRQDPGLGLRLIYFSYDVKMKEKGDIPEGYSVSREKKERFSLILESASTNQTSMYLCASSPGTISTDTQYFGPGTRLTVL.

The rearrangement uses TRBV28 and TRBJ1-5, with TRBD1 matching over 7 bases. CDR3 length: 15 residues. Trimming cost V 5 bases and J 8 bases; bases outside gene matches: 12. Germline V gives CDR1 MDHEN, CDR2 SYDVKM. The CDR3: CASSPPGQPEKPQHF. For the CDR3, the DNA is TGTGCCAGCAGTCCGCCGGGACAGCCGGAGAAGCCCCAGCATTTT.

V and J are TRBV2 and TRBJ1-5, with TRBD1 matching over 7 bases. Germline CDR1 SNHLY, CDR2 FYNNEI. CDR3 length: 14 residues. With V trimmed by 5 bases and J by 3 bases, 4 bases remained unmatched. The CDR3, as DNA: TGTGCCAGCAGTTGGACAGGAAACAATCAGCCCCAGCATTTT. As protein: CASSWTGNNQPQHF.

The V gene is TRBV7-9, the J gene TRBJ2-1; 7 bases map to TRBD2. The CDR3 is 13 amino acids. CDR1 and CDR2 from the germline V gene are SEHNR and FQNEAQ (reference sequence). Germline trimming cut 2 bases from V and 10 bases from J; bases unmatched to any gene: 5. This CDR3 reads CASSLQSSGEQFF. The CDR3 DNA reads as TGTGCCAGCAGCTTACAATCTAGCGGAGAGCAGTTCTTC.

The chain is built from TRBV19 and TRBJ1-2; D might be TRBD1 (6 bases). In germline, CDR1 is LNHDA, CDR2 SQIVND (reference sequence). The CDR3 spans 13 residues. V was shortened by 4 bases and J by 4 bases, with 10 bases between the two germline ends. The DNA of the CDR3 is TGTGCCAGTAGTAACAGGGTGGTCTATGGCTACACCTTC. Amino acids: CASSNRVVYGYTF.

This clone turned up a few times. The chain links TRBV6-1 to TRBJ1-4; tentatively, D is TRBD1 (6 bases). V was trimmed by 6 bases and J by 8 bases, leaving 13 bases between them. Germline values: CDR1 MNHNS, CDR2 SASEGT. The CDR3 is 13 residues long. CDR3 sequence reads: CASRGGVLEKLFF. In nucleotides, the CDR3 is TGTGCCAGCAGAGGGGGGGTTTTGGAAAAACTGTTTTTT.

To note about this clone: The same CDR3 can be traced to other DNA sequences in this sample. The chain combines TRBV5-1 with TRBJ1-1, with D maybe TRBD1 (5 bases). The germline V gene has CDR1 SGHRS and CDR2 YFSETQ. The CDR3 runs 14 residues. Trimming pared 1 base from V and 3 bases from J, leaving 10 bases between. CDR3 bases: TGCGCCAGCAGCTTGACATTAGGGGACACTGAAGCTTTCTTT. This sequence encodes CASSLTLGDTEAFF.

This sequence joins TRBV6-1 and TRBJ1-5; no definite D call. The CDR3 has 15 amino acids. CDR1 and CDR2 from the germline V gene are MNHNS and SASEGT. V lost 5 bases to trimming and J lost 7 bases, with 18 bases between them. CDR3 sequence (DNA): TGTGCCAGCAGTCCCCGGGGTCCTGGGGTCCAGCCCCAGCATTTT. This sequence encodes CASSPRGPGVQPQHF.

The chain employs TRBV28 and TRBJ1-4, with 7 bases that match TRBD1. V gave up 2 bases and J gave up 2 bases; unmatched junction bases: 8. This CDR3 spans 17 amino acids. CDR1 MDHEN and CDR2 SYDVKM come from the germline V gene. CDR3 residues: CASSLRDPRGTNEKLFF. The DNA for the CDR3 is TGTGCCAGCAGTTTAAGGGACCCCAGGGGGACTAATGAAAAACTGTTTTTT. Based on the CDR3 plus reference TRBV28 and TRBJ1-4, the full variable domain is DVKVTQSSRYLVKRTGEKVFLECVQDMDHENMFWYRQDPGLGLRLIYFSYDVKMKEKGDIPEGYSVSREKKERFSLILESASTNQTSMYLCASSLRDPRGTNEKLFFGSGTQLSVL.

This clone was detected a few times. J is TRBJ2-2 and V is TRBV5-1; perhaps TRBD1 as D (6 bases). CDR1 SGHRS and CDR2 YFSETQ come from the germline V gene. The CDR3 is 18 amino acids. V lost 2 bases and J lost 4, with 21 bases in between. The CDR3 DNA reads TGCGCCAGCAGCTTAAGTACAGGGTCCGTACCTCTCACCGGGGAGCTGTTTTTT. Translation: CASSLSTGSVPLTGELFF.

The sample holds one count of this clone. This chain connects TRBV4-1 to TRBJ2-7; 8 bases match TRBD1. The CDR3 is made up of 15 amino acids. Germline CDR1 reads MGHRA; CDR2 reads YSYEKL. Losses at the gene ends were 4 bases for V and 2 bases for J; bases not matched to a gene: 7. In DNA form, the CDR3 reads TGCGCCAGCAGCCTAACCGGGACAGGTCCCTACGAGCAGTACTTC. It yields the protein CASSLTGTGPYEQYF.